The 20 T cell receptor beta chains below come from one sample, sequenced in a study of blood T cell repertoires in COVID-19. TCRdb's copy holds only in-frame clones and misses some; the assay was immunoSEQ multiplex PCR. The sample contains about 400,000 clones, about 88% of which appear only once. What was sequenced was peripheral blood. The source is a woman aged 60-75 years with COVID-19, enrolled during active disease.

V usage is TRBV2 and J usage is TRBJ2-7; D gene uncertain. The ends were cut back, 7 bases at V and 2 bases at J, with 12 bases in the middle. Germline V gives CDR1 SNHLY, CDR2 FYNNEI. CDR3 size: 13 residues. CDR3: CASNALGAYEQYF. The CDR3 nucleotides are TGTGCCAGCAATGCTCTAGGAGCCTACGAGCAGTACTTC.

The chain couples TRBV5-4 to TRBJ2-5; no clear D. The CDR3 is 15 residues long. V was cut by 4 bases and J by 1 base, with 14 bases left in between. Germline loops: CDR1 SGHNT, CDR2 YYREEE (reference sequence). DNA of the CDR3: TGTGCCAGCAGCCCCGCCAGTGGGCTCCAAGAGACCCAGTACTTC. This codes for CASSPASGLQETQYF.

This clone was picked up one time. The V gene is TRBV4-1, the J gene TRBJ1-1, with D unclear. The CDR3 has 16 amino acids. Trimming removed 0 bases from V and 2 bases from J, with 13 bases in between. Per the germline V gene, CDR1 is MGHRA and CDR2 is YSYEKL. CDR3 nucleotides: TGCGCCAGCAGCCAAGATCAGAATTCAGTAAACACTGAAGCTTTCTTT. This gives the protein CASSQDQNSVNTEAFF.

The chain carries TRBV6-5 and TRBJ2-7, with D possibly matching TRBD1 (6 bases). The CDR3 consists of 15 residues. CDR1 and CDR2 from the germline V gene are MNHEY and SVGAGI. V was shortened by 0 bases and J by 6 bases, with 15 bases between the two germline ends. The CDR3 bases are TGTGCCAGCAGTTACTCGACAGGCTGGGCAGGCGAGCAGTACTTC. This codes for CASSYSTGWAGEQYF.

CDR3 sequence reads: CASSSRTASYGYTF. CDR3 DNA: TGTGCCAGTAGTTCCAGGACAGCTTCCTATGGCTACACCTTC. The chain carries TRBV19 and TRBJ1-2; D may be TRBD1 (6 bases). This CDR3 is built from 14 residues. Germline V gene lookup returns CDR1 LNHDA and CDR2 SQIVND (reference sequence). Trimming removed 5 bases at V and 4 bases at J, with 14 bases between.

CDR3 coding DNA: TGTGCCAGTAGCAACACAGGGAACTATGGCTACACCTTC. Translation: CASSNTGNYGYTF. The rearrangement uses TRBV19 and TRBJ1-2, with D maybe TRBD1 (6 bases). The germline gives CDR1 LNHDA, CDR2 SQIVND (reference sequence). Trimming took 6 bases from V and 2 from J, leaving 10 bases between them. This CDR3 is 13 amino acids long.

This chain uses TRBV6-1 with TRBJ2-3; D is possibly TRBD2 (6 bases). CDR1 MNHNS and CDR2 SASEGT come from the germline V gene. The CDR3 is made up of 14 amino acids. Deletions cut 3 bases from V and 5 bases from J, with 12 bases between. CDR3: CASSDVGRGDTQYF. The CDR3 coding sequence is TGTGCCAGCAGTGATGTCGGGCGGGGAGATACGCAGTATTTT.

The V gene is TRBV11-3, the J gene TRBJ2-2; 11 bases align to TRBD2. V was pared by 5 bases and J by 4 bases, with 12 bases of the junction left unmatched. This CDR3 has 18 amino acids. CDR1 is SGHNT, CDR2 YENEEA, per germline. CDR3 in DNA: TGTGCCAGCAGCCCTATCCCCCTGACTAGCGGGACCACCGGGGAGCTGTTTTTT. Amino acid sequence: CASSPIPLTSGTTGELFF.

The chain carries TRBV9 and TRBJ2-3; TRBD2 aligns across 10 bases. V shed 0 bases and J 2 bases; nucleotides not matched to a gene: 6. From germline, CDR1 is SGDLS and CDR2 YYNGEE. The CDR3 is 17 amino acids. This CDR3 reads CASSVASGTSATDTQYF. The CDR3 DNA follows: TGTGCCAGCAGCGTAGCTTCCGGGACTAGCGCCACAGATACGCAGTATTTT.

The chain uses TRBV6-5 and TRBJ2-3; D might be TRBD1 (5 bases). Germline V gives CDR1 MNHEY, CDR2 SVGAGI. The CDR3 runs to 14 residues. V was cut by 6 bases and J by 3 bases, with 13 bases left in between. The CDR3 nucleotides are TGTGCCAGCAGCCACAGGTTCGGGACAGATACGCAGTATTTT. Its protein is CASSHRFGTDTQYF.

This clone has just one count. This chain uses TRBV20-1 with TRBJ2-5; no firm D call. Germline-derived CDR1 and CDR2 are DFQATT and SNEGSKA (reference sequence). This CDR3 has 10 amino acids. V was pared by 3 bases and J by 9 bases, with 8 bases between. The CDR3 DNA sequence: TGCAGTGCTAGCCTGGTAGCCCAGTACTTC. Protein: CSASLVAQYF.

V gene TRBV21-1 combines with J gene TRBJ2-5; the D segment call TRBD2 is taken from the table without a DNA check. TRBV21-1 is a pseudogene. CDR3 length: 15 amino acids. CDR3 sequence reads: CAGFSGGGAEETQYF. CDR3 bases: TGTGCCGGCTTTTCTGGCGGGGGGGCCGAGGAGACCCAGTACTTC.

This rearrangement joins TRBV6-5 to TRBJ2-1; possible D gene TRBD2, 5 bases. CDR3 length: 13 residues. V was clipped by 10 bases and J by 4 bases, with 14 bases between them. CDR1 is MNHEY and CDR2 is SVGAGI in the germline V gene. As DNA, the CDR3 is TGTGCCACCCTGACTACGGGATACAATGAGCAGTTCTTC. Its translation: CATLTTGYNEQFF.

V is TRBV5-1 and J is TRBJ1-5, with 7 bases lining up with TRBD1. With 5 bases clipped from V and 8 bases from J, the junction kept 10 bases outside the gene matches. This CDR3 spans 14 amino acids. In germline, CDR1 is SGHRS, CDR2 YFSETQ. The CDR3: CASSPRQGIEPQHF. CDR3 DNA sequence: TGCGCCAGCAGTCCAAGACAGGGCATTGAGCCCCAGCATTTT.

The chain is built from TRBV6-5 and TRBJ1-5; no firm D call. CDR1 MNHEY and CDR2 SVGAGI come from the germline V gene. The CDR3 runs 15 residues. V lost 6 bases and J 7 bases, leaving 19 bases between the germline ends. The CDR3 spells CASSPAQFLVQPQHF. CDR3 coding DNA: TGTGCCAGCAGCCCCGCCCAGTTTTTGGTCCAGCCCCAGCATTTT.

The rearrangement uses TRBV19 and TRBJ2-3; D is perhaps TRBD2 (5 bases). V was cut by 9 bases and J by 0 bases, with 7 bases left in between. The CDR3 length is 12 residues. Germline lookup yields CDR1 LNHDA and CDR2 SQIVND (reference sequence). The CDR3 region is CASEGSTDTQYF. The CDR3, as DNA: TGTGCCAGCGAGGGAAGCACAGATACGCAGTATTTT.

This chain links TRBV5-1 with TRBJ1-2, with TRBD1 matching over 8 bases. After removal of 4 bases from V and 8 bases from J, the junction contained 7 bases not matched to a gene. Per germline, CDR1 SGHRS and CDR2 YFSETQ. The CDR3 loop spans 13 amino acids. The CDR3, as DNA: TGCGCCAGCAGCGCCGGACAGGGAGAAGGCTACACCTTC. It translates to CASSAGQGEGYTF. Filled out from reference TRBV5-1 and TRBJ1-2, the complete variable domain reads KAGVTQTPRYLIKTRGQQVTLSCSPISGHRSVSWYQQTPGQGLQFLFEYFSETQRNKGNFPGRFSGRQFSNSRSEMNVSTLELGDSALYLCASSAGQGEGYTFGSGTRLTVV.

The rearrangement links TRBV7-3 to TRBJ2-1; possible D gene TRBD1, 6 bases. The germline V and J ends were trimmed by 1 base and 5 bases, with 15 bases remaining between them. The CDR3 length is 16 residues. Looked up from germline, CDR1 is SGHTA and CDR2 is FQGTGA. In DNA form, the CDR3 reads TGTGCCAGCAGCTTAATGGTCGGGACAAGGGACAATGAGCAGTTCTTC. It yields the protein CASSLMVGTRDNEQFF.

The V gene is TRBV11-2, the J gene TRBJ2-2, with TRBD1 matching over 7 bases. Germline V lookup: CDR1 SGHAT, CDR2 FQNNGV. The CDR3 is 15 amino acids. V gave up 6 bases and J gave up 6 bases; unmatched junction bases: 10. The CDR3, as DNA: TGTGCCAGCAGGTCAGAGAGGGGGCTCGCCGGGGAGCTGTTTTTT. Its protein product is CASRSERGLAGELFF.

The rearrangement links TRBV28 to TRBJ2-4; D remains ambiguous. CDR1 MDHEN and CDR2 SYDVKM come from the germline V gene. The CDR3 contains 15 residues. V was trimmed by 6 bases and J by 0 bases, leaving 12 bases between them. In DNA, the CDR3 is TGTGCCAGCAGCTCCAAACAGCTAGCCAAAAACATTCAGTACTTC. Amino acid sequence: CASSSKQLAKNIQYF.